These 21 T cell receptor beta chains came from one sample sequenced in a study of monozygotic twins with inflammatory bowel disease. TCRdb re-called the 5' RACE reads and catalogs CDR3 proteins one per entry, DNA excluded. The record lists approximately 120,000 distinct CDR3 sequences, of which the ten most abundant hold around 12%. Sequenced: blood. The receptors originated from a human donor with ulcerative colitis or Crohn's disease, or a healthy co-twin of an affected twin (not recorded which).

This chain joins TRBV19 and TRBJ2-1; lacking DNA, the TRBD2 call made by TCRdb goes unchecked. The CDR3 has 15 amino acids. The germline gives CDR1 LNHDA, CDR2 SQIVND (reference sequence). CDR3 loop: CASTQTSGVYNEQFF.

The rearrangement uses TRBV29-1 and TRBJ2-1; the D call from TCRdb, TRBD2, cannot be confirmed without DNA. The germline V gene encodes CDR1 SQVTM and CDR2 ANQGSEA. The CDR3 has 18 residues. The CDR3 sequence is CSVPTGLAGGPAYNEQFF.

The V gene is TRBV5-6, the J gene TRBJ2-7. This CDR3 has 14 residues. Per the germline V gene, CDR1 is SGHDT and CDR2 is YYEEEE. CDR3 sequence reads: CASSLVGRSYEQYF.

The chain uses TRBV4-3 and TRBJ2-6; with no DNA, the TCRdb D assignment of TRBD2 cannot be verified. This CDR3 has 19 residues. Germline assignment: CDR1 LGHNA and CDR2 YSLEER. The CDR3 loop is CASSPKVLAGGRGANVLTF.

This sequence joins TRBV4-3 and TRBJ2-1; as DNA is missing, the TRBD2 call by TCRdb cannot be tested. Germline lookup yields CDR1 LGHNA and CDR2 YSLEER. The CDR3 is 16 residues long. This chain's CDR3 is CASSQDSAGGSNEQFF.

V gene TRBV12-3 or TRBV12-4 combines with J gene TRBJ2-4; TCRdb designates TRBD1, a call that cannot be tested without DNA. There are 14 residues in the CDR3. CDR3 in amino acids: CASSYRDRVGMQYF.

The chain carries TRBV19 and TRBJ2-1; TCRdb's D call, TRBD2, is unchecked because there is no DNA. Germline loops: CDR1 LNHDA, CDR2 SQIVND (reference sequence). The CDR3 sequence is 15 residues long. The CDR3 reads CASSKLAGSYNEQFF.

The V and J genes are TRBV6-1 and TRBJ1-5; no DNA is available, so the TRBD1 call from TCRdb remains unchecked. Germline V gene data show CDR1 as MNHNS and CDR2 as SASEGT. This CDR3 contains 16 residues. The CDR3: CASTPRRLDSNQPQHF.

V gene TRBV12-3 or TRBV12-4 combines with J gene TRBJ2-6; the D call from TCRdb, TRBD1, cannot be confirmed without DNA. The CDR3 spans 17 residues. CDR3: CASSSLSTGAASNVLTF.

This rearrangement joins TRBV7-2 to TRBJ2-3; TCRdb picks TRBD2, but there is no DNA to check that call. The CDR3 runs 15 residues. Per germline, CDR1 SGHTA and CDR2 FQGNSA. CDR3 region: CASSQLAGVVDTQYF.

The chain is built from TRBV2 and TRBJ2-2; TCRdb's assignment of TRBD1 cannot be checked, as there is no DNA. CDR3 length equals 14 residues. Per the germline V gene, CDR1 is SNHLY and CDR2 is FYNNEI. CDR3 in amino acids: CASSVYPDTGELFF.

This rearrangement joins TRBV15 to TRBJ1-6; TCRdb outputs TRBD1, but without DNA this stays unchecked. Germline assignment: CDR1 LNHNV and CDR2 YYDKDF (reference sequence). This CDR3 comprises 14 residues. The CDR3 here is CATSREGRDSPLHF.

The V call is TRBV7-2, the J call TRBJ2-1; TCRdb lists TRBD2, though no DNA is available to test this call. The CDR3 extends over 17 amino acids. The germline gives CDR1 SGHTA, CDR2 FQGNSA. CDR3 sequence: CASSLVATSDLYNEQFF.

CDR3: CATSDSMTSYSNQPQHF. The V call is TRBV24-1, the J call TRBJ1-5. There are 17 residues in the CDR3. The germline CDR1 and CDR2 sequences are KGHDR and SFDVKD.

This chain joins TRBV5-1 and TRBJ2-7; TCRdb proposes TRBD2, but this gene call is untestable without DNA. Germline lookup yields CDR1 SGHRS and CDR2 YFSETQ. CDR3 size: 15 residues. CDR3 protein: CASSLEPPGTSEQYF. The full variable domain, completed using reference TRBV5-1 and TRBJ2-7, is KAGVTQTPRYLIKTRGQQVTLSCSPISGHRSVSWYQQTPGQGLQFLFEYFSETQRNKGNFPGRFSGRQFSNSRSEMNVSTLELGDSALYLCASSLEPPGTSEQYFGPGTRLTVT.

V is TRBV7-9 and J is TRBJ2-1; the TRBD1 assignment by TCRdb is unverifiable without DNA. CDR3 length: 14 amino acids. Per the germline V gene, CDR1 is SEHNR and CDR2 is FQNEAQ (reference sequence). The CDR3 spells CASSPPAGVNEQFF.

CDR3 amino acids: CASSPGTGYGYTF. The gene calls are TRBV7-2 and TRBJ1-2; TCRdb picks TRBD1, but there is no DNA to check that call. The CDR3 is 13 amino acids. Germline V gene lookup returns CDR1 SGHTA and CDR2 FQGNSA. Using reference TRBV7-2 and TRBJ1-2 for the parts outside the CDR3, the full variable domain is GAGVSQSPSNKVTEKGKDVELRCDPISGHTALYWYRQSLGQGLEFLIYFQGNSAPDKSGLPSDRFSAERTGGSVSTLTIQRTQQEDSAVYLCASSPGTGYGYTFGSGTRLTVV.

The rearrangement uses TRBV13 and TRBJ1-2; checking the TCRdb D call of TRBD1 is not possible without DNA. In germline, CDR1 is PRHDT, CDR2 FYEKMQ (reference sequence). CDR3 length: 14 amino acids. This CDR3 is CASSFSDRRDGYTF.

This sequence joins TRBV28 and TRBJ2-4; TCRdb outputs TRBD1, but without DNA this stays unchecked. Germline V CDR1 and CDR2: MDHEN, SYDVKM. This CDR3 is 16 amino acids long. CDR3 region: CASSSPAVAGKNIQYF.

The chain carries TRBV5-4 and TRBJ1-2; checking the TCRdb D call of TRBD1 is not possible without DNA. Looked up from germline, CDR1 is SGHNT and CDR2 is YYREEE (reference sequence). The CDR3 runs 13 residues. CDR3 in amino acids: CASSRDRESGYTF.

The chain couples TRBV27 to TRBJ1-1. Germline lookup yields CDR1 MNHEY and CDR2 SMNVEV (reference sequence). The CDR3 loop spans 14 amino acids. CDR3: CASQQRWMNTEAFF.